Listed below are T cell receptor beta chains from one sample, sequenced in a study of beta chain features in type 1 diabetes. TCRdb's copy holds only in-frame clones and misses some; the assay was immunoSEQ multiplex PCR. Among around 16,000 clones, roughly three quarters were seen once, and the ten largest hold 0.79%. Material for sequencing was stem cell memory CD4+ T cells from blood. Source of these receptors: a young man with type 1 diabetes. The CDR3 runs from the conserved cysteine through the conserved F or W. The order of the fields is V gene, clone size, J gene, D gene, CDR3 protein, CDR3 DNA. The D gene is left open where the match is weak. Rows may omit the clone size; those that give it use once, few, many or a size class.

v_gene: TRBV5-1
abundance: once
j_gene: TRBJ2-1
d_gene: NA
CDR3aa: CASSSTGGAAGEQFF
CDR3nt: TGCGCCAGCAGCAGTACGGGGGGCGCGGCGGGGGAGCAGTTCTTC

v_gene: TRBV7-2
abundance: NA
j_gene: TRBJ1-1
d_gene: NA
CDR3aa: CASSLRWGGDTEAFF
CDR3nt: TGTGCCAGCAGCCTTAGGTGGGGGGGGGACACTGAAGCTTTCTTT

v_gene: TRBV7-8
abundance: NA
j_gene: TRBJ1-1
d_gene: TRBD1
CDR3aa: CASSLARGETEAFF
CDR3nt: TGTGCCAGCAGCTTAGCCAGGGGGGAAACTGAAGCTTTCTTT

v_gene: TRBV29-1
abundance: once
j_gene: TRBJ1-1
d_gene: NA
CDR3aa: CSGGGHSNTEAFF
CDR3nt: TGCAGCGGGGGGGGGCACTCGAACACTGAAGCTTTCTTT

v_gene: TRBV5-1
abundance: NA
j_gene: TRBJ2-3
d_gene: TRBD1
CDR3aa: CASSSGQGPGTDTQYF
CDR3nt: TGCGCCAGCAGCTCGGGACAGGGGCCCGGCACAGATACGCAGTATTTT

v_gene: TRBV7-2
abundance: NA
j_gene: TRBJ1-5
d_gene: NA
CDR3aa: CASSLSPRGPVDQPQHF
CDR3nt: TGTGCCAGCAGCTTAAGTCCCAGGGGCCCGGTTGATCAGCCCCAGCATTTT

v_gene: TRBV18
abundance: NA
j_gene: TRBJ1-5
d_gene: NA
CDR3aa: CASSPPSGTRNQPQHF
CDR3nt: TGTGCCAGCTCACCACCTTCCGGTACCCGAAATCAGCCCCAGCATTTT

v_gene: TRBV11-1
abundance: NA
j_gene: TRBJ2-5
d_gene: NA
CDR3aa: CASRTDWWDETQYF
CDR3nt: TGTGCCAGCAGGACGGACTGGTGGGATGAGACCCAGTACTTC

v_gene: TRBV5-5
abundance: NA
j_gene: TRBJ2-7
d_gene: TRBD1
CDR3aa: CASSLDGQVSYEQYF
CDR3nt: TGTGCCAGCAGCTTAGACGGACAGGTTTCCTACGAGCAGTACTTC

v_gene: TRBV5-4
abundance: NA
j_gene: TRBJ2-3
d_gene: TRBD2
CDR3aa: CASNSGDTDTQYF
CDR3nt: TGTGCCAGTAATAGCGGGGACACAGATACGCAGTATTTT

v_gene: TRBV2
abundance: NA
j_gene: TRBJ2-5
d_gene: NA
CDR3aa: CASSEIPRGAQYF
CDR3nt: TGTGCCAGCAGTGAGATACCCAGGGGGGCCCAGTACTTC

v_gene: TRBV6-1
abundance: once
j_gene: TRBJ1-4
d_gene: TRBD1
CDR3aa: CASNTGATNEKLFF
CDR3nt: TGTGCCAGCAATACAGGGGCAACTAATGAAAAACTGTTTTTT

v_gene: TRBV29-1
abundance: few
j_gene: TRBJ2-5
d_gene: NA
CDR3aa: CSASVRGRETQYF
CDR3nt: TGCAGCGCCAGCGTAAGGGGTCGGGAGACCCAGTACTTC

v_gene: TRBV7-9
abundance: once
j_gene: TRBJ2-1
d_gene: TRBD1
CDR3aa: CALRGPLWHEQFF
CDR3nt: TGTGCCTTAAGGGGGCCCCTCTGGCATGAGCAGTTCTTC

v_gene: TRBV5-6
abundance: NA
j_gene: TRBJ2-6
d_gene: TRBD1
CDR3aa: CASSFRTGGGGANVLTF
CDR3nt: TGTGCCAGCAGCTTCCGGACAGGGGGTGGTGGGGCCAACGTCCTGACTTTC

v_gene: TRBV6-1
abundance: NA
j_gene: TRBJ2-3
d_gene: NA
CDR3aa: CASRFGGISTDTQYF
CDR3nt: TGTGCCAGCCGGTTCGGCGGCATCAGCACAGATACGCAGTATTTT

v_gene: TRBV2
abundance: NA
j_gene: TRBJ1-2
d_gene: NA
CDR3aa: CASSEGSYGYTF
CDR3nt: TGTGCCAGCAGCGAGGGATCCTATGGCTACACCTTC

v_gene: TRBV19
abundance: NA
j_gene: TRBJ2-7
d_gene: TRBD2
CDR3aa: CASSTSSGRTYEQYF
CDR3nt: TGTGCCAGTAGTACTTCTAGCGGGAGGACTTACGAGCAGTACTTC

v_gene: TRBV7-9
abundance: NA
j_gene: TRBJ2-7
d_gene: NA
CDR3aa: CASSLQGGEQYF
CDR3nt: TGTGCCAGCAGCTTACAGGGGGGCGAGCAGTACTTC

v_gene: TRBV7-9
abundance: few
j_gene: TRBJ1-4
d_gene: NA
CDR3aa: CASSSGTGDNEKLFF
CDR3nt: TGTGCCAGCAGCTCGGGGACGGGAGATAATGAAAAACTGTTTTTT

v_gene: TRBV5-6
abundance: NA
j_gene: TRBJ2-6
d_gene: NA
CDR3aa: CASSRQAANVLTF
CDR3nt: TGTGCCAGCAGCCGGCAGGCGGCCAACGTCCTGACTTTC

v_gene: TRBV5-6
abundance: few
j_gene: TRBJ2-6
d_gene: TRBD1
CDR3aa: CASSLLGQGSRANVLTF
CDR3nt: TGTGCCAGCAGCTTGCTGGGACAGGGGTCTCGGGCCAACGTCCTGACTTTC

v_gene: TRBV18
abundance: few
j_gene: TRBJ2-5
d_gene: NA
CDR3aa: CASSPTGTRQETQYF
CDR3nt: TGTGCCAGCTCACCCACAGGGACCAGACAAGAGACCCAGTACTTC

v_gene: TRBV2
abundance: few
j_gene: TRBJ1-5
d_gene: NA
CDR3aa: CASGGESNQPQHF
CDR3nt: TGTGCCAGTGGCGGGGAAAGCAATCAGCCCCAGCATTTT

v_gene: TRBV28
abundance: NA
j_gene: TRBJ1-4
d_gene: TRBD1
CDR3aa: CASSSPGQGLEKLFF
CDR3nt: TGTGCCAGCAGTTCCCCGGGACAGGGCCTTGAAAAACTGTTTTTT

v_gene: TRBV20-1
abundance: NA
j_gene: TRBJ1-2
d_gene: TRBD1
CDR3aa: CIVDRADGYTF
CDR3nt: TGCATAGTGGACAGGGCGGATGGCTACACCTTC

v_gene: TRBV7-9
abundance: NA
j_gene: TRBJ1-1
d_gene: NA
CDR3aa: CASSREGAETFF
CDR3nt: TGTGCCAGCAGCCGCGAGGGCGCTGAGACTTTCTTT

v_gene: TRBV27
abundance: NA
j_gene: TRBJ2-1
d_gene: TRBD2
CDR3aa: CASSSRVAGRNEQFF
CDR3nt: TGTGCCAGCAGTTCCAGGGTAGCGGGGAGGAATGAGCAGTTCTTC

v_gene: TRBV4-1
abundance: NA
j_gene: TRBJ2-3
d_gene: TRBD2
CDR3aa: CASSHQTSDSTDTQYF
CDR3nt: TGCGCCAGCAGCCACCAGACTAGCGATAGCACAGATACGCAGTATTTT

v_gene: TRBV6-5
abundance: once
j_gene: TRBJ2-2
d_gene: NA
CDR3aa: CASRLPLGRGELFF
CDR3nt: TGTGCCAGCAGACTACCTTTAGGTCGCGGGGAGCTGTTTTTT

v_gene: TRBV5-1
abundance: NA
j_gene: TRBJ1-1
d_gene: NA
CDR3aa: CASSLAGGATLNTEAFF
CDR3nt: TGCGCCAGCAGCTTGGCCGGGGGGGCTACCCTGAACACTGAAGCTTTCTTT

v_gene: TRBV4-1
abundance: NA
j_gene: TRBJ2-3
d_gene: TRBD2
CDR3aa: CASSQASGRHTDTQYF
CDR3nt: TGCGCCAGCAGCCAAGCTAGCGGGAGACACACAGATACGCAGTATTTT

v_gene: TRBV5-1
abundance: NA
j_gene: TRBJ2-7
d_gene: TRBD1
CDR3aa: CASSLEFTGGYEQYF
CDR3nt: TGCGCCAGCAGCTTGGAGTTTACAGGGGGCTACGAGCAGTACTTC

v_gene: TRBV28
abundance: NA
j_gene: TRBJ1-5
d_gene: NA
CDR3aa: CASSGGENNQPQHF
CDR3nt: TGTGCCAGCAGTGGGGGGGAGAATAATCAGCCCCAGCATTTT

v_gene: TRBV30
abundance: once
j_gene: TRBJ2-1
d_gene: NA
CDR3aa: CAWSVAGPSPVRNEQFF
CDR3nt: TGTGCCTGGAGTGTTGCAGGGCCTAGTCCGGTGAGGAATGAGCAGTTCTTC

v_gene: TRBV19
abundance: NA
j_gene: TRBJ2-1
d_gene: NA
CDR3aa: CASSEHSGTFVEQFF
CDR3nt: TGTGCCAGTAGTGAACATTCCGGGACTTTCGTTGAGCAGTTCTTC

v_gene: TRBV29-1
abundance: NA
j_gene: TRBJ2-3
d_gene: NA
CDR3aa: CSVEDRATGPDTQYF
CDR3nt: TGCAGCGTTGAAGATCGGGCGACAGGCCCAGATACGCAGTATTTT

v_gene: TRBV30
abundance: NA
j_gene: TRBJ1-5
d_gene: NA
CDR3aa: CAWSRGRGNQPQHF
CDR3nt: TGTGCCTGGAGTAGGGGGAGAGGCAATCAGCCCCAGCATTTT

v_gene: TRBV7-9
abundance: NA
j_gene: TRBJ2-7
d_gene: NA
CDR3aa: CASSFLPYEQYF
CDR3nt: TGTGCCAGCAGCTTCCTACCCTACGAGCAGTACTTC

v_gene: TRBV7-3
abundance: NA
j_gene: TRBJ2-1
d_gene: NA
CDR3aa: CASSLGRNNEQFF
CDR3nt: TGTGCCAGCAGCTTAGGCAGGAACAATGAGCAGTTCTTC

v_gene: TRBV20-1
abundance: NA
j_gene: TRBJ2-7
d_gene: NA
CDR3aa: CSAYTGEQYF
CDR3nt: TGCAGTGCGTACACGGGGGAGCAGTACTTC

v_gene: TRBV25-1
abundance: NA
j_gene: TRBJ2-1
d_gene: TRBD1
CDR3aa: CASSEYQGAKNEQFF
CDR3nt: TGTGCCAGCAGTGAATATCAGGGGGCTAAGAATGAGCAGTTCTTC

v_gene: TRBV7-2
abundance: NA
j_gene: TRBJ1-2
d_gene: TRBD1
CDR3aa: CASSSPRDRGYGYTF
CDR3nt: TGTGCCAGCAGCTCCCCAAGGGACAGGGGATATGGCTACACCTTC

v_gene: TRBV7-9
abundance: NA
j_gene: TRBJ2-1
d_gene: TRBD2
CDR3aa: CASSLPLAGEANEQFF
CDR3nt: TGTGCCAGCAGCTTGCCTCTAGCGGGGGAAGCAAATGAGCAGTTCTTC

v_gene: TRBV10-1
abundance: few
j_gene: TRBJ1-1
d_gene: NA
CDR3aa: CASTWRELNTEAFF
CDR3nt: TGCGCCAGCACCTGGCGGGAGTTGAACACTGAAGCTTTCTTT

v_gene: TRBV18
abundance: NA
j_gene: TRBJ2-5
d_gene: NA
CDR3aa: CASSPRGQGLETQYF
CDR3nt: TGTGCCAGCTCACCAAGAGGCCAGGGACTGGAGACCCAGTACTTC

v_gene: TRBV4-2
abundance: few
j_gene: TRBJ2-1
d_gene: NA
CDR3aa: CASSQGQGPYNEQFF
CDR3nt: TGTGCCAGCAGCCAAGGTCAGGGCCCCTACAATGAGCAGTTCTTC

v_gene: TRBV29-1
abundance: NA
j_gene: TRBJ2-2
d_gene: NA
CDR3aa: CSVTVSNTGELFF
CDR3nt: TGCAGCGTGACAGTGAGTAACACCGGGGAGCTGTTTTTT

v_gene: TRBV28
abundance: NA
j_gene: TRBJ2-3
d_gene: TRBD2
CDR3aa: CASRLETSGGAYF
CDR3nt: TGTGCCAGCAGACTAGAAACTAGCGGGGGGGCCTATTTT

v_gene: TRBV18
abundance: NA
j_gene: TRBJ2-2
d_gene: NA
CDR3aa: CASSPPIGGTGELFF
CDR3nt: TGTGCCAGCTCACCACCAATTGGAGGGACCGGGGAGCTGTTTTTT

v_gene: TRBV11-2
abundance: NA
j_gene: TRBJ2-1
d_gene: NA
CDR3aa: CASQRNEQFF
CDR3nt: TGTGCCTCCCAGAGGAATGAGCAGTTCTTC

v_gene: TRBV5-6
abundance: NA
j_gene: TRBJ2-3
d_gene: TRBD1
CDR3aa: CASSRQGADTQYF
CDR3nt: TGTGCCAGCAGTAGACAGGGGGCAGATACGCAGTATTTT

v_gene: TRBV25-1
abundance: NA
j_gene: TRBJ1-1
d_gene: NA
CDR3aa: CASSEGVLRDTEAFF
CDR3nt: TGTGCCAGCAGTGAAGGGGTGCTGAGGGACACTGAAGCTTTCTTT

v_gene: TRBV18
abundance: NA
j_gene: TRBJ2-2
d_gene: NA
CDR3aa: CASSPLDHTGELFF
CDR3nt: TGTGCCAGCTCACCGCTAGACCACACCGGGGAGCTGTTTTTT

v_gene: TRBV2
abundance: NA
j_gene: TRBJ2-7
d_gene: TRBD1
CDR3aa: CANGDYRGPYEQYF
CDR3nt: TGTGCCAACGGAGACTACAGGGGCCCCTACGAGCAGTACTTC